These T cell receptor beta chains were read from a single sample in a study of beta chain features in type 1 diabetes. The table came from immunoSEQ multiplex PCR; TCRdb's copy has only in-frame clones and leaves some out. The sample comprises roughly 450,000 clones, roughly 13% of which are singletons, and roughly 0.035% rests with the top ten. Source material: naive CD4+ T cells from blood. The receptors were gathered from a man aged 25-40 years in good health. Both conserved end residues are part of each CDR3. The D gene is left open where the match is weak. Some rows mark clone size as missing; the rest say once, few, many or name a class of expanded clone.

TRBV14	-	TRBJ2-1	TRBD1	CASRRYTGQGEKGEQFF	TGTGCCAGCAGACGGTACACGGGACAGGGGGAAAAGGGTGAGCAGTTCTTC
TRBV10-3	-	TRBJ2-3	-	CAISPGSLGSDTQYF	TGTGCCATCAGTCCGGGAAGTTTAGGATCAGATACGCAGTATTTT
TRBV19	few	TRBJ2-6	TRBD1	CATYRTGSSGANVLTF	TGTGCCACTTACCGGACAGGCTCCTCTGGGGCCAACGTCCTGACTTTC
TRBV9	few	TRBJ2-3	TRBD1	CASSRAPRDRGADTQYF	TGTGCCAGCAGCCGGGCCCCCCGGGACAGGGGAGCAGATACGCAGTATTTT
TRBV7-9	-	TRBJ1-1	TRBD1	CASSSGTGRTEAFF	TGTGCCAGCAGCTCCGGGACAGGGAGGACTGAAGCTTTCTTT
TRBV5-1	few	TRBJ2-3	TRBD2	CASSPPSGGQLDTQYF	TGCGCCAGCAGCCCTCCTAGCGGGGGCCAGCTAGATACGCAGTATTTT
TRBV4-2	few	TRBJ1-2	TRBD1	CASSSGQGVGYTF	TGTGCCAGCAGCTCCGGACAGGGGGTTGGCTACACCTTC
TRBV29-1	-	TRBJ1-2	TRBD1	CSVDGTENYGYTF	TGCAGCGTTGACGGGACAGAGAACTATGGCTACACCTTC
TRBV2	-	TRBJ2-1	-	CASFMSSYNEQFF	TGTGCCAGCTTTATGAGCTCCTACAATGAGCAGTTCTTC
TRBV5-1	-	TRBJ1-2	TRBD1	CASSREGQGYGYTF	TGCGCCAGCAGCCGGGAAGGACAGGGATATGGCTACACCTTC
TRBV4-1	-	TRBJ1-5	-	CASSQFAGSNQPQHF	TGCGCCAGCAGCCAATTCGCTGGTTCGAATCAGCCCCAGCATTTT
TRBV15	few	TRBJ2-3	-	CATSRDVGRGTQYF	TGTGCCACCAGCAGAGATGTGGGCCGGGGTACGCAGTATTTT
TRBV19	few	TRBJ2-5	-	CASSTPGTQETQYF	TGTGCCAGTAGTACCCCGGGGACTCAAGAGACCCAGTACTTC
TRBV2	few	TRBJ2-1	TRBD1	CASLRDRGEAEQFF	TGTGCCAGCCTCCGGGACAGGGGGGAGGCTGAGCAGTTCTTC
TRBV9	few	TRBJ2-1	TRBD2	CASSVESGDEQFF	TGTGCCAGCAGCGTAGAGAGCGGGGATGAGCAGTTCTTC
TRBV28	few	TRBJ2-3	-	CASSWRNTDTQYF	TGTGCCAGCAGTTGGCGGAACACAGATACGCAGTATTTT
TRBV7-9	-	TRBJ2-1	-	CASSLGLRTVAFNEQFF	TGTGCCAGCAGCTTAGGGTTGCGGACAGTGGCGTTCAATGAGCAGTTCTTC
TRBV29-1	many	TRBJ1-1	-	CSVVRQGNTEAFF	TGCAGCGTTGTTCGGCAGGGGAACACTGAAGCTTTCTTT
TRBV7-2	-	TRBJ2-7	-	CASSTSYEQYF	TGTGCCAGCAGCACTTCCTACGAGCAGTACTTC
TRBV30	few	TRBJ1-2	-	CAWSGGTGTNPSGYTF	TGTGCCTGGAGTGGGGGAACAGGCACCAATCCGAGTGGCTACACCTTC
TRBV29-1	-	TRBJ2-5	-	CSVERQGKETQYF	TGCAGCGTTGAGAGGCAGGGTAAAGAGACCCAGTACTTC
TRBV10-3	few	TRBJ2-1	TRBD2	CAITQVDVASGRALSFF	TGTGCCATCACCCAGGTAGATGTGGCTAGCGGGAGGGCCCTTTCGTTCTTC
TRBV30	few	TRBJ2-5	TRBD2	CAWTPSGSRETQYF	TGTGCCTGGACACCTAGCGGGAGTAGGGAGACCCAGTACTTC
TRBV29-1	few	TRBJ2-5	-	CSVDLARDFTWTQYF	TGCAGCGTTGACCTCGCGCGGGACTTTACCTGGACCCAGTACTTC
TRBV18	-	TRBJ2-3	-	CASSLQGVRTDTQYF	TGTGCCAGCTCGCTCCAGGGTGTACGCACAGATACGCAGTATTTT
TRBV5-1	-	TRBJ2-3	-	CASSPGLRPDTQYF	TGCGCCAGCAGCCCGGGACTCCGTCCCGATACGCAGTATTTT
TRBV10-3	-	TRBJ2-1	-	CAISEGANNEQFF	TGTGCCATCAGTGAAGGCGCTAACAATGAGCAGTTCTTC
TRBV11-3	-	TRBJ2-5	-	CASSIGQLETQYF	TGTGCCAGCAGCATTGGACAGCTTGAGACCCAGTACTTC
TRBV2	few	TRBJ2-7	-	CASIGRFNEQYF	TGTGCCAGCATCGGACGGTTCAACGAGCAGTACTTC
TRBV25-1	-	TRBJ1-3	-	CASQDSFGNTIYF	TGTGCCAGCCAGGACAGCTTCGGGAACACCATATATTTT
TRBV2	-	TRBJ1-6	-	CASRPGQSSYNSPLHF	TGTGCCAGCAGACCCGGACAGAGCTCCTATAATTCACCCCTCCACTTT
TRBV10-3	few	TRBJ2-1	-	CAISAGPLHNEQFF	TGTGCCATATCAGCGGGCCCCCTTCACAATGAGCAGTTCTTC
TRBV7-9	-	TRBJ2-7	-	CASSSEGNGGQYF	TGTGCCAGCAGCTCAGAAGGGAACGGCGGGCAGTACTTC